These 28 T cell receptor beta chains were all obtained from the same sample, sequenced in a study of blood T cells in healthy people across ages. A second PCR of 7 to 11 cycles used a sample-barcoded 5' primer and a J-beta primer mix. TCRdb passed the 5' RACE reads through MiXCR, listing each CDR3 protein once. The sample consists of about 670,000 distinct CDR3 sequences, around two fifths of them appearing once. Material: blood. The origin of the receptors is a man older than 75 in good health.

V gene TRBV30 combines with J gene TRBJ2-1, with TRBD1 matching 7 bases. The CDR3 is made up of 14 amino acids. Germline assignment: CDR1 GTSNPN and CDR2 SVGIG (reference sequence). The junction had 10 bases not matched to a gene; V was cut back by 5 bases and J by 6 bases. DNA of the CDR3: TGTGCCTGGTTTCAGGGGGTATCATTCAATGAGCAGTTCTTC. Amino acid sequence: CAWFQGVSFNEQFF.

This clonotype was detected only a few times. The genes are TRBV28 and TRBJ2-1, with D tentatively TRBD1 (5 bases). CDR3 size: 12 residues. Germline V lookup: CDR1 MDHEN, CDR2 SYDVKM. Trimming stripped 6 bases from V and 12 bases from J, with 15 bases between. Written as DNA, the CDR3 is TGTGCCAGCAGCTTAGCTCAGGGTTGGCAGTTCTTC. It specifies CASSLAQGWQFF.

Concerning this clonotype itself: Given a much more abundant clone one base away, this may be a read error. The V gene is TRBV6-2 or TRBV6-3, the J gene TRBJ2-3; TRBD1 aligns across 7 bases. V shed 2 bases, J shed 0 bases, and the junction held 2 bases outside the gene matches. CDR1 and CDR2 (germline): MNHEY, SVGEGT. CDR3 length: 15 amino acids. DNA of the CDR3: TGTGCCAGCAGTTACGCGACAGGGAGCACAGATACGCAGTATTTT. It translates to CASSYATGSTDTQYF.

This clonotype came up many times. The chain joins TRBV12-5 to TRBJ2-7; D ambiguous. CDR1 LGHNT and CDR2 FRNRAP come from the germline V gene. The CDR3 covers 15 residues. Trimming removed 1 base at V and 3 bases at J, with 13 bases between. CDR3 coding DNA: TGTGCTAGTGGTTTGGGGACGTTGGGTCGCTACGAGCAGTACTTC. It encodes CASGLGTLGRYEQYF.

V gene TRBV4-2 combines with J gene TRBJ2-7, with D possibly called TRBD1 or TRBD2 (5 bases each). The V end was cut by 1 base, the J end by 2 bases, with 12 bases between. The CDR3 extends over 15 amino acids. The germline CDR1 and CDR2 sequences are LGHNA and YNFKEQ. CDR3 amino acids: CASSQGDGKAYEQYF. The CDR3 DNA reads TGTGCCAGCAGCCAAGGGGACGGTAAAGCCTACGAGCAGTACTTC.

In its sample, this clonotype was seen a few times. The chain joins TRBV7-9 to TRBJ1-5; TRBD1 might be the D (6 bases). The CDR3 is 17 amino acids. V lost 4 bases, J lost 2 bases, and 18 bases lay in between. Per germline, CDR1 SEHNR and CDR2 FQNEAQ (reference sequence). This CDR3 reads CASSSTGGAAGNQPQHF. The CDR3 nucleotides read TGTGCCAGCAGCTCTACCGGGGGGGCGGCGGGCAATCAGCCCCAGCATTTT.

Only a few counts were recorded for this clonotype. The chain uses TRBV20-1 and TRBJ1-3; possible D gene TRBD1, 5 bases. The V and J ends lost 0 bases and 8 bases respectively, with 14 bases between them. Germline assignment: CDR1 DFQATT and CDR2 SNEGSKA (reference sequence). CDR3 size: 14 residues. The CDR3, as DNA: TGCAGTGCTAGAGAGTGGCAGGGCGGAGACACCATATATTTT. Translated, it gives CSAREWQGGDTIYF.

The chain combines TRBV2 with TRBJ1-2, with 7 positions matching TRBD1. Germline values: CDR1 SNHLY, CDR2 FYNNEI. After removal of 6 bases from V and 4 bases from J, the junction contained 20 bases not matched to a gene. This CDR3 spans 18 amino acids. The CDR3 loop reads CASSGSPGQTTLGYGYTF. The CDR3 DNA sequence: TGTGCCAGCAGCGGAAGCCCGGGACAGACGACCTTGGGCTATGGCTACACCTTC.

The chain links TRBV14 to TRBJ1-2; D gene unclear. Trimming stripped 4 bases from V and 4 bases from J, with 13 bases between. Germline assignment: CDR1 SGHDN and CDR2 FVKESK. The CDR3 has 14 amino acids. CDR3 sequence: CASSPPGRTYGYTF. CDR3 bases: TGTGCCAGCAGCCCACCCGGACGCACCTATGGCTACACCTTC.

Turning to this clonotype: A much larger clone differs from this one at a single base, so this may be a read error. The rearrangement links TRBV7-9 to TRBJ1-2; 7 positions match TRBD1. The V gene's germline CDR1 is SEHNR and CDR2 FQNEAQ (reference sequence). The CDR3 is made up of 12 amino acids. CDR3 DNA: TGTGCCAGCAGCCGGGACAGCTATGACTACACCTTC. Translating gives CASSRDSYDYTF. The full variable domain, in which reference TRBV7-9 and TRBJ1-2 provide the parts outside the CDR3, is DTGVSQNPRHKITKRGQNVTFRCDPISEHNRLYWYRQTLGQGPEFLTYFQNEAQLEKSRLLSDRFSAERPKGSFSTLEIQRTEQGDSAMYLCASSRDSYDYTFGSGTRLTVV.

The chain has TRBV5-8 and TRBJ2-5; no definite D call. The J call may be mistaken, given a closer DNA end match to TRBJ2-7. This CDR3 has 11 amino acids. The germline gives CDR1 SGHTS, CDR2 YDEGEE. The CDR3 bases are TGTGCCAGCAGCTTTTATCACGAGCAGTACTTC. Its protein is CASSFYHEQYF.

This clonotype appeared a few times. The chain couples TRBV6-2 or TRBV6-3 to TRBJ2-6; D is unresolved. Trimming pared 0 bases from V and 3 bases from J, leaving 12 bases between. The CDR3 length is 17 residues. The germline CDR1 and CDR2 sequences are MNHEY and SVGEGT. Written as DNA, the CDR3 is TGTGCCAGCAGTTACTCGAGTGGGGTAGATGGGGCCAACGTCCTGACTTTC. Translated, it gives CASSYSSGVDGANVLTF.

The CDR3 sequence: CASSLDGARSGRSEQFF. Here the CDR3 DNA reads TGTGCCAGCAGCTTAGATGGCGCTCGAAGCGGGAGATCTGAGCAGTTCTTC. The chain carries TRBV11-3 and TRBJ2-1, with 8 bases matching TRBD2. The germline V gene has CDR1 SGHNT and CDR2 YENEEA. The CDR3 runs to 17 residues. The J segment lost 9 bases and the V segment lost 0 bases, leaving 13 bases of the junction unmatched.

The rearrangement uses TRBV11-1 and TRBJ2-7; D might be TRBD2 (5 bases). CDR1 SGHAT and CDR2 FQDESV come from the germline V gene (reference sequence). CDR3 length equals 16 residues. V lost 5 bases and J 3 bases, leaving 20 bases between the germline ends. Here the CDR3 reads CASSPSLSGLLYEQYF. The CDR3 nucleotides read TGTGCCAGCAGCCCCTCTCTCTCGGGATTACTCTACGAGCAGTACTTC.

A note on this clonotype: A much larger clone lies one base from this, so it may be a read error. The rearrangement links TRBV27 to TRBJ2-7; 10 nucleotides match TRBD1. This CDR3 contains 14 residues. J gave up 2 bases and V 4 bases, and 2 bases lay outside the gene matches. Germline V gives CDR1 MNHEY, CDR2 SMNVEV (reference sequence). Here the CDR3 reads CASSWDRGPYEQYF. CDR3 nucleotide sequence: TGTGCCAGCAGTTGGGACAGGGGACCCTACGAGCAGTACTTC.

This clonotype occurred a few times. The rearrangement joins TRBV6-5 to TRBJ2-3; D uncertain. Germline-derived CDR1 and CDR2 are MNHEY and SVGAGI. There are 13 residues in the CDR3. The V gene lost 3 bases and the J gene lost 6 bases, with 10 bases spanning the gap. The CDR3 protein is CASSYDLFDTQYF. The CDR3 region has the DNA TGTGCCAGCAGTTATGATTTATTTGATACGCAGTATTTT.

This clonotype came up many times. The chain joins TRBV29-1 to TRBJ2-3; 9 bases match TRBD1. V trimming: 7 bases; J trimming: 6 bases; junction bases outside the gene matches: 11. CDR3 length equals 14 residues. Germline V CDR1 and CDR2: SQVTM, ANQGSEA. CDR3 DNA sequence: TGCAGCGCCGCCGGGACAGGGTCGACTGATACGCAGTATTTT. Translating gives CSAAGTGSTDTQYF.

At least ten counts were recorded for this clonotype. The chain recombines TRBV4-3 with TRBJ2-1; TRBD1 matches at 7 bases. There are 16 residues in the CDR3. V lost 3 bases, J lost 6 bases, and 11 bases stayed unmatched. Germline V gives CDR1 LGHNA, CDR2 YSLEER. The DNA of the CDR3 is TGCGCCAGCAGCCAGGAGACAGGGTCGCTTACCAATGAGCAGTTCTTC. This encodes CASSQETGSLTNEQFF.

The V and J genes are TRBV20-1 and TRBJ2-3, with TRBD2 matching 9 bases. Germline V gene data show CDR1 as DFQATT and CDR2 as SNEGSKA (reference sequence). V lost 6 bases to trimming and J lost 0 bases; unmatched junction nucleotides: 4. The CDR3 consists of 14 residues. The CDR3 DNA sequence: TGCAGTGCGGGTGGGACTAGCAGCACAGATACGCAGTATTTT. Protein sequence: CSAGGTSSTDTQYF.

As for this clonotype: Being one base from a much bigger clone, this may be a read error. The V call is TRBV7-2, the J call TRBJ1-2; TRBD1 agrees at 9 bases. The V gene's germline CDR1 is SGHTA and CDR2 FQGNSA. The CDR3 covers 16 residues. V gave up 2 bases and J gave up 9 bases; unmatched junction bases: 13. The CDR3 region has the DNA TGTGCCAGCAGCTTAAGCGGGACAGGGAGGTTAAATAGCTACACCTTC. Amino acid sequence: CASSLSGTGRLNSYTF. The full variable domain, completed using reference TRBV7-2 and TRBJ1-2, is GAGVSQSPSNKVTEKGKDVELRCDPISGHTALYWYRQSLGQGLEFLIYFQGNSAPDKSGLPSDRFSAERTGGSVSTLTIQRTQQEDSAVYLCASSLSGTGRLNSYTFGSGTRLTVV.

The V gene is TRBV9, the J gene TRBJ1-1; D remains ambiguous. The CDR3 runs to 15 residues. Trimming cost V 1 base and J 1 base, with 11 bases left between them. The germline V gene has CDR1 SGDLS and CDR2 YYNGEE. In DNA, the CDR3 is TGTGCCAGCAGCGTACAGGCCATCAAGAACACTGAAGCTTTCTTT. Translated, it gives CASSVQAIKNTEAFF.

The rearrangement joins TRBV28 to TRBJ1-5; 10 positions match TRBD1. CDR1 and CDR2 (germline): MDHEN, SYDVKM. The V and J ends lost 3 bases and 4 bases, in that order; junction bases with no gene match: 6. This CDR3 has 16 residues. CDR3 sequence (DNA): TGTGCCAGCAGTTTGTCAGGGACAGGGGTGAATCAGCCCCAGCATTTT. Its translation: CASSLSGTGVNQPQHF.

CDR3 loop: CASSDGTGSYNEQFF. CDR3 DNA: TGCGCCAGCAGTGATGGGACAGGGTCCTACAATGAGCAGTTCTTC. V gene TRBV10-1 combines with J gene TRBJ2-1; 9 nucleotides match TRBD1. The CDR3 runs 15 residues. Germline assignment: CDR1 WNHNN and CDR2 SYGVQD (reference sequence). The V gene end was trimmed by 3 bases and the J gene end by 1 base; junction bases not matched to a gene: 1.

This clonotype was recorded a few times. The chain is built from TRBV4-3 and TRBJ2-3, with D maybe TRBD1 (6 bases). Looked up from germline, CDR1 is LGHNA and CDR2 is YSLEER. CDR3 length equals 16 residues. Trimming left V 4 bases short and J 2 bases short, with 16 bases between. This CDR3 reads CASSLGTLDLTDTQYF. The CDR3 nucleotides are TGCGCCAGCAGCCTAGGGACACTCGACCTCACAGATACGCAGTATTTT.

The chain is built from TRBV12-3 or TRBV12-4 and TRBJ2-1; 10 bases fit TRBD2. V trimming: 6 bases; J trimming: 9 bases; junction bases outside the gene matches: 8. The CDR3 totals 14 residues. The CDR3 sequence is CASRSGRAIGEQFF. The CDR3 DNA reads TGTGCCAGCAGGAGCGGGAGGGCCATAGGTGAGCAGTTCTTC.

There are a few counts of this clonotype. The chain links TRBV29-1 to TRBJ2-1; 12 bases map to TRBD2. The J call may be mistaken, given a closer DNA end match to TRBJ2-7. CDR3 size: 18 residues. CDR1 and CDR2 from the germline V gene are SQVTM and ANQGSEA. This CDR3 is CSVVSPLAGGSSYNEQYF. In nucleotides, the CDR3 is TGCAGCGTTGTATCCCCTCTAGCGGGAGGGAGCTCCTACAATGAGCAGTACTTC.

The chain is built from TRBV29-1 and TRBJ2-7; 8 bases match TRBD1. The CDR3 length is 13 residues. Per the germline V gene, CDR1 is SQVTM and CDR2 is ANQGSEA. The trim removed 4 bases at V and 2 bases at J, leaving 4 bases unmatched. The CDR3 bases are TGCAGCGTTGGAAGACAGGGGCCCTACGAGCAGTACTTC. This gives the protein CSVGRQGPYEQYF.

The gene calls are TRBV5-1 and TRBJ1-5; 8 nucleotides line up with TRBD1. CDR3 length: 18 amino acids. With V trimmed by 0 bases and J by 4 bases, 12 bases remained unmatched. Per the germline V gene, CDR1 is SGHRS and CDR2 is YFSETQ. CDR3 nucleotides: TGCGCCAGCAGCTTGGTAAGACAGGGGAGACAGGAGAATCAGCCCCAGCATTTT. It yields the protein CASSLVRQGRQENQPQHF.